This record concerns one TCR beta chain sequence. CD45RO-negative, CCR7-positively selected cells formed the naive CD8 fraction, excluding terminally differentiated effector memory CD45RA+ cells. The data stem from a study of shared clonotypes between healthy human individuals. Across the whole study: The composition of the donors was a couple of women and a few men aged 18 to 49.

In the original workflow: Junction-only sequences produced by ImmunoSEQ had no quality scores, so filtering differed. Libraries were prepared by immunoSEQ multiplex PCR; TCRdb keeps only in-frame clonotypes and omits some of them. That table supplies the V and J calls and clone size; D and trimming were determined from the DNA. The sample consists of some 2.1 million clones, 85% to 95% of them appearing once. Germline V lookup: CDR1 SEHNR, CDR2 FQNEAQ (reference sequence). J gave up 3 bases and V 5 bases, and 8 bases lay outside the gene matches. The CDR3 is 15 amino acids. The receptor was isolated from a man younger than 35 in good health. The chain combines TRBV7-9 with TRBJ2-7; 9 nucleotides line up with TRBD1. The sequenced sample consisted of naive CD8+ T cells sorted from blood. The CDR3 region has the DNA TGTGCCAGCAGCCCCGGACAGGGGCCGGGCTACGAGCAGTACTTC. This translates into CASSPGQGPGYEQYF.